These 5 T cell receptor beta chains were sequenced from one sample in a study of T cells in Graves' hyperthyroidism and ophthalmopathy. RNA transcripts were the template for amplifying TCR beta CDR3 regions. With the HTBI primer set, the TCR CDR3 went through a first round of RT-PCR. Via MiXCR, TCRdb re-called the multiplex PCR reads, giving one row per CDR3 protein. The top ten hold around 5.3% of the sample, which has about 420,000 distinct CDR3 sequences, approximately 13% seen once. Sequencing was performed on blood. These receptors originate from a young woman with Graves' hyperthyroidism.

This clonotype was detected many times. V is TRBV20-1 and J is TRBJ2-3; D unresolved. With 3 bases removed from V and 2 bases from J, the gap between germline ends came to 12 bases. The CDR3 extends over 14 amino acids. CDR1 and CDR2 (germline): DFQATT, SNEGSKA (reference sequence). As DNA, the CDR3 is TGCAGTGCTAGGACGGCCAGGTACACAGATACGCAGTATTTT. It yields the protein CSARTARYTDTQYF.

In regard to this clonotype: With a much larger clone just one base away, this may be a read error. The chain is built from TRBV11-1 and TRBJ2-1; D remains ambiguous. CDR1 is SGHAT and CDR2 is FQDESV in the germline V gene (reference sequence). The CDR3 is 12 amino acids. V gave up 0 bases and J gave up 7 bases, with 4 bases separating them. The CDR3 DNA sequence: TGTGCCAGCAGCTTAGCACCGAATGAGCAGTTCTTC. This translates into CASSLAPNEQFF.

This clonotype was found many times. The V and J genes are TRBV10-3 and TRBJ1-1; weak D call: TRBD1 (5 bases). V shed 3 bases and J shed 4 bases, with 18 bases lying between them. The germline V gene has CDR1 ENHRY and CDR2 SYGVKD. The CDR3 contains 16 residues. In nucleotides, the CDR3 is TGTGCCATCAGTGATGAGAAATTTCTTGGGGGCACTGAAGCTTTCTTT. This sequence encodes CAISDEKFLGGTEAFF.

The rearrangement links TRBV28 to TRBJ2-2; TRBD2 aligns across 9 bases. Germline-derived CDR1 and CDR2 are MDHEN and SYDVKM. The CDR3 runs to 14 residues. Trimming at V came to 7 bases and at J to 5 bases, leaving 5 bases not matched to a gene. The CDR3 sequence is CASNSGSGTGELFF. CDR3 nucleotide sequence: TGTGCCAGCAATAGCGGGAGTGGGACCGGGGAGCTGTTTTTT.

This chain links TRBV11-2 with TRBJ2-7; 10 nucleotides match TRBD2. The V segment lost 5 bases and the J segment 6 bases; nucleotides outside the gene matches: 7. The germline gives CDR1 SGHAT, CDR2 FQNNGV. The CDR3 length is 14 residues. In DNA, the CDR3 is TGTGCCAGCAGCCCCCTACTAGCGGGACCCGAGCAGTACTTC. Amino acid sequence: CASSPLLAGPEQYF.